This TCR beta chain was identified during a study of CD8 T cells in Susac syndrome. The study used healthy donors as controls matched for age and sex. Isolation of CD8+ and CD4+ T cells was performed negatively, whereas enrichment of TEMRA cells was done by FACS. With random hexamers, reverse transcription was performed on roughly 0.5 to 1 ug of RNA. One entry per CDR3 protein results from TCRdb running MiXCR on the immunoSEQ multiplex PCR reads. The sample consists of approximately 110,000 distinct CDR3 sequences, 90% to 95% of them appearing once. The sequence was obtained from a human donor in good health. The material sequenced was CD4+ T cells from PBMCs.

For the CDR3, the DNA is TGTGCCAGTAGTATAGGACAGGGTGGTCATGAGCAGTTCTTC. It yields the protein CASSIGQGGHEQFF. The chain employs TRBV19 and TRBJ2-1, with 7 nucleotides matching TRBD1. This CDR3 is 14 amino acids long. The trim removed 1 base at V and 8 bases at J, leaving 5 bases unmatched. Germline CDR1 reads LNHDA; CDR2 reads SQIVND (reference sequence).